The next 16 T cell receptor beta chains were all read from a single sample in a study of blood T cells in healthy people across ages. Primers used in a second PCR of about 6 to 11 cycles were a sample-barcoded 5' primer and a J-beta primer mix. TCRdb re-analysed the 5' RACE reads in MiXCR, keeping a single row per CDR3 protein. This table holds about 1 million distinct CDR3 sequences, over 35% found once. The sample consisted of blood. The source of these receptors is an older woman in good health.

This clonotype was seen a handful of times. The V call is TRBV5-6, the J call TRBJ2-5, with 9 bases identical to TRBD1. V was pared by 5 bases and J by 5 bases, with 10 bases of the junction left unmatched. The CDR3 has 15 amino acids. The germline CDR1 and CDR2 sequences are SGHDT and YYEEEE. DNA for the CDR3: TGTGCCAGCAGAACCGGGACAGGGACAGTGGAGACCCAGTACTTC. It yields the protein CASRTGTGTVETQYF.

The rearrangement joins TRBV18 to TRBJ2-7; D call uncertain. The ends were cut back, 2 bases at V and 2 bases at J, with 16 bases in the middle. Germline assignment: CDR1 KGHSH and CDR2 LQKENI. This CDR3 region has 16 residues. CDR3 in DNA: TGTGCCAGCTCACCAGGGCCCCCAAGCGTGGCCTACGAGCAGTACTTC. Residues: CASSPGPPSVAYEQYF.

For the CDR3, the DNA is TGCAGCGCCGAGGCGGACTACGAGCAGTACTTC. This translates into CSAEADYEQYF. The chain recombines TRBV29-1 with TRBJ2-7; D remains unclear. Germline CDR1 is SQVTM and CDR2 is ANQGSEA. The length of the CDR3 is 11 residues. V was pared by 7 bases and J by 3 bases, with 10 bases between.

J is TRBJ2-1 and V is TRBV5-6, with 7 positions matching TRBD1. With V trimmed by 0 bases and J by 4 bases, 19 bases remained unmatched. Germline V gene sequence: CDR1 SGHDT, CDR2 YYEEEE. The CDR3 is made up of 20 amino acids. The CDR3: CASSLGLPRTGSQPYNEQFF. The CDR3 DNA follows: TGTGCCAGCAGCTTGGGGTTGCCGAGGACAGGATCCCAACCGTACAATGAGCAGTTCTTC.

The rearrangement joins TRBV27 to TRBJ1-2; the D is unclear. The germline V and J ends were trimmed by 5 bases and 4 bases, with 14 bases remaining between them. Germline loops: CDR1 MNHEY, CDR2 SMNVEV (reference sequence). CDR3 length equals 14 residues. The chain's CDR3 is CASSRQEGSYGYTF. The CDR3 DNA reads as TGTGCCAGCAGTCGGCAGGAGGGAAGCTATGGCTACACCTTC.

The J gene is TRBJ2-7, the V gene TRBV2, with D possibly TRBD1 on 5 matching bases. V lost 7 bases, J lost 4 bases, and 11 bases lay in between. CDR3 length: 12 amino acids. The germline V gene has CDR1 SNHLY and CDR2 FYNNEI. The CDR3 spells CASTDRRYEQYF. CDR3 DNA: TGTGCCAGCACTGACAGACGATACGAGCAGTACTTC. The full variable domain, rest sourced from reference TRBV2 and TRBJ2-7, is EPEVTQTPSHQVTQMGQEVILRCVPISNHLYFYWYRQILGQKVEFLVSFYNNEISEKSEIFDDQFSVERPDGSNFTLKIRSTKLEDSAMYFCASTDRRYEQYFGPGTRLTVT.

Here the CDR3 DNA reads TGCAGCGTTCGCGGGGGTGTCACTGAAGCTTTCTTT. This gives the protein CSVRGGVTEAFF. V gene TRBV29-1 combines with J gene TRBJ1-1, with a weak D call TRBD1 (5 bases). The germline V and J ends were trimmed by 5 bases and 4 bases, with 11 bases remaining between them. The germline V gene encodes CDR1 SQVTM and CDR2 ANQGSEA. This CDR3 region has 12 residues.

This clonotype was recorded only once. Given a much more abundant clone one base away, this may be a read error. The chain joins TRBV21-1 to TRBJ2-7; TRBD1 was called by the table and not checked on the DNA. TRBV21-1 has pseudogene status. The CDR3 sequence is 16 residues long. CDR3 bases: TGTGCCAGAGATACCTTCCGGGACGGGGAATCCTACGAGCAGTACTTC. Translation: CARDTFRDGESYEQYF.

This CDR3 is CASGSPTGVGDTQYF. In DNA, the CDR3 is TGTGCCAGCGGGTCACCGACAGGGGTTGGAGATACGCAGTATTTT. The chain has TRBV27 and TRBJ2-3, with TRBD1 identical over 8 bases. The CDR3 consists of 15 residues. CDR1 is MNHEY and CDR2 is SMNVEV in the germline V gene (reference sequence). J was trimmed by 5 bases and V by 8 bases; bases with no gene match: 12.

V and J are TRBV6-4 and TRBJ2-1; D unresolved. This CDR3 contains 13 residues. Germline values: CDR1 MRHNA, CDR2 SNTAGT. The V gene lost 2 bases and the J gene lost 9 bases, with 11 bases spanning the gap. As DNA, the CDR3 is TGTGCCAGCAGTGACGGAATGGGCGGTGAGCAGTTCTTC. This sequence encodes CASSDGMGGEQFF.

The chain combines TRBV3-1 with TRBJ2-5; D is uncertain. The CDR3 is made up of 14 amino acids. The germline CDR1 and CDR2 sequences are LGHDT and YNNKEL (reference sequence). Trimming stripped 1 base from V and 4 bases from J, with 10 bases between. CDR3 coding DNA: TGTGCCAGCAGCCAAGTTGCGCGACGAGAGACCCAGTACTTC. It encodes CASSQVARRETQYF.

V and J are TRBV7-9 and TRBJ2-7; D possibly corresponds to TRBD2 (6 bases). The V end lost 3 bases, the J end lost 0 bases, and 9 bases lay between the germline ends. The CDR3 length is 14 residues. The germline gives CDR1 SEHNR, CDR2 FQNEAQ (reference sequence). This CDR3 is CASSFRGNSYEQYF. The CDR3 DNA reads as TGTGCCAGCAGCTTCCGGGGGAACTCCTACGAGCAGTACTTC.

The chain joins TRBV28 to TRBJ1-2; the match to TRBD1 covers 7 bases. With 6 bases clipped from V and 10 bases from J, the junction kept 14 bases outside the gene matches. Germline-derived CDR1 and CDR2 are MDHEN and SYDVKM. The CDR3 is made up of 14 amino acids. CDR3 residues: CASSPGDRVHDYTF. CDR3 nucleotide sequence: TGTGCCAGCAGCCCCGGAGACAGGGTCCATGACTACACCTTC.

The V call is TRBV4-1, the J call TRBJ2-3; 8 bases map to TRBD2. J lost 14 bases, V lost 4 bases, and 14 bases had no gene match. Looked up from germline, CDR1 is MGHRA and CDR2 is YSYEKL. The CDR3 length is 14 residues. DNA of the CDR3: TGCGCCAGCAGCCTCGGGACTAGAACCACACGGTGGTATTTT. It translates to CASSLGTRTTRWYF.

This chain joins TRBV9 and TRBJ1-6; no definite D call. Germline V gene lookup returns CDR1 SGDLS and CDR2 YYNGEE. V shed 3 bases and J shed 7 bases, with 11 bases lying between them. This CDR3 is 14 amino acids long. CDR3 loop: CASSAYPVNSPLHF. CDR3 coding DNA: TGTGCCAGCAGCGCTTATCCCGTAAATTCACCCCTCCACTTT.

This clonotype was observed a few times. This rearrangement joins TRBV18 to TRBJ2-1, with D perhaps TRBD1 (5 bases). The V end lost 3 bases, the J end lost 2 bases, and 14 bases lay between the germline ends. This CDR3 is built from 16 residues. Germline assignment: CDR1 KGHSH and CDR2 LQKENI. CDR3 nucleotides: TGTGCCAGCTCACCCAGGGAACAAGGACCCTACAATGAGCAGTTCTTC. Amino acid sequence: CASSPREQGPYNEQFF.